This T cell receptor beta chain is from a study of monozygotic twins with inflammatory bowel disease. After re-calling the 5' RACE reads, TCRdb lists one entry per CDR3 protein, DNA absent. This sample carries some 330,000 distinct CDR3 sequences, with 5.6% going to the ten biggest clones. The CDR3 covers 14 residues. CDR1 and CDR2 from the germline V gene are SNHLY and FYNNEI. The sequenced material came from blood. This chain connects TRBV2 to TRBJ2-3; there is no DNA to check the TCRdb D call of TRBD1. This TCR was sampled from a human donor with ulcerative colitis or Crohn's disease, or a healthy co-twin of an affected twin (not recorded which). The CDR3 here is CDSSVDRGPDTQYF. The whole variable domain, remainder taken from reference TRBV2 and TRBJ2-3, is EPEVTQTPSHQVTQMGQEVILRCVPISNHLYFYWYRQILGQKVEFLVSFYNNEISEKSEIFDDQFSVERPDGSNFTLKIRSTKLEDSAMYFCDSSVDRGPDTQYFGPGTRLTVL.